These T cell receptor beta chains were read from a single sample in a study of blood T cell repertoires in COVID-19. TCRdb's copy holds only in-frame clones and misses some; the assay was immunoSEQ multiplex PCR. There are roughly 68,000 clones in the sample; roughly 88% occur only once, and around 30% lies in the top ten. Sequencing used peripheral blood. The receptors here all came from a middle-aged man with acute or convalescent COVID-19. Each CDR3 is given with its conserved first and last residue. The D gene is left open where the match is weak.

d_call,v_call,j_call,cdr3_nt,cdr3_aa
TRBD1,TRBV19,TRBJ2-1,TGTGCCAGTAGTATATTGGGACAGGGGTACCATGAGCAGTTCTTC,CASSILGQGYHEQFF
TRBD1,TRBV30,TRBJ1-6,TGTGCCTGGAGTGTACTAGGGACAGGGGCCTCTAGGCCCCTCCACTTT,CAWSVLGTGASRPLHF
TRBD1,TRBV6-5,TRBJ1-1,TGTGCCAGCACCCCGACAGGGGTGAACACTGAAGCTTTCTTT,CASTPTGVNTEAFF
TRBD2,TRBV2,TRBJ2-1,TGTGCCAGCAGTGAGCGTAGCGGGGGACCGTCTGAGCAGTTCTTC,CASSERSGGPSEQFF
.,TRBV18,TRBJ2-2,TGTGCCACCCGGCGGGGACTCAACCAGAACGGGGAGCTGTTTTTT,CATRRGLNQNGELFF
.,TRBV12-3/TRBV12-4,TRBJ1-2,TGTGCCAGCAGTTTAGGACAGAACTATGGCTACACCTTC,CASSLGQNYGYTF
TRBD2,TRBV6-1,TRBJ2-3,TGTGCCAGCAGTGAAGGTAGAGCGGGGGTCACAGATACGCAGTATTTT,CASSEGRAGVTDTQYF
.,TRBV7-9,TRBJ2-7,TGTGCCAGCAGCTCATCTTTCCAGGGCTCGTCCTACGAGCAGTACTTC,CASSSSFQGSSYEQYF
.,TRBV5-8,TRBJ2-6,TGTGCCAGCAGCTTGGGACAGAACTCTGGGGCCAACGTCCTGACTTTC,CASSLGQNSGANVLTF
.,TRBV7-8,TRBJ2-7,TGTGCCAGCAGCTTTTCAGGGGATGCCTACGAGCAGTACTTC,CASSFSGDAYEQYF